Below are 22 T cell receptor beta chains sequenced from a single sample in a study of identical twins. TCRdb analysed the 5' RACE reads with MiXCR anew, one entry per CDR3 protein. Among 150,000 or so distinct CDR3 sequences, under 4.5% were seen once, and the ten largest hold around 8.1%. The specimen sequenced was memory T cells sorted from blood. The source is a man aged 18-30 years in good health.

This clonotype was seen repeatedly, ten times or more. The chain employs TRBV7-3 and TRBJ2-3; possibly TRBD2 for D (5 bases). Germline V CDR1 and CDR2: SGHTA, FQGTGA. CDR3 length: 17 amino acids. V gave up 2 bases and J gave up 4 bases, with 19 bases separating them. The CDR3 DNA follows: TGTGCCAGCAGCTTATCCGGCCCTCCGTGGAGGTCAGATACGCAGTATTTT. Amino acids: CASSLSGPPWRSDTQYF.

Many counts were recorded for this clonotype. CDR3 nucleotide sequence: TGTGCCAGCAGCGTTGGCCCCGGGGGCCTGGAGACCCAGTACTTC. Protein sequence: CASSVGPGGLETQYF. This chain joins TRBV9 and TRBJ2-5, with D tentatively TRBD1 or TRBD2 (6 bases each). This CDR3 region has 15 residues. The germline gives CDR1 SGDLS, CDR2 YYNGEE. The V and J ends lost 2 bases and 5 bases respectively, with 16 bases between them.

J is TRBJ2-3 and V is TRBV30; TRBD2 aligns across 10 bases. The V gene's germline CDR1 is GTSNPN and CDR2 SVGIG (reference sequence). Trimming at V came to 0 bases and at J to 9 bases, leaving 12 bases not matched to a gene. The CDR3 consists of 16 residues. The CDR3 region has the DNA TGTGCCTGGAGTGTACGGGCTAGCGGGAGTACGAAGACGCAGTATTTT. It encodes CAWSVRASGSTKTQYF.

This clonotype was found many times. The chain has TRBV7-3 and TRBJ1-1; the D gene is possibly TRBD1 (5 bases). The length of the CDR3 is 14 residues. V lost 5 bases and J lost 2, with 12 bases in between. The germline V gene encodes CDR1 SGHTA and CDR2 FQGTGA. The CDR3 loop reads CASSVGRGNTEAFF. The CDR3 DNA is TGTGCCAGCAGCGTAGGTAGGGGTAACACTGAAGCTTTCTTT.

In its sample, this clonotype was seen many times. V is TRBV10-3 and J is TRBJ2-1; 7 nucleotides agree with TRBD1. Looked up from germline, CDR1 is ENHRY and CDR2 is SYGVKD. Trimming at V came to 8 bases and at J to 9 bases, leaving 7 bases not matched to a gene. The CDR3 is 12 amino acids. CDR3 bases: TGTGCCATCGGGGGACAGTTGAGTGAGCAGTTCTTC. It yields the protein CAIGGQLSEQFF.

In its sample, this clonotype was seen many times. V usage is TRBV20-1 and J usage is TRBJ1-5; D may be TRBD1 (5 bases). CDR3 size: 14 residues. The V and J ends lost 0 bases and 4 bases respectively, with 10 bases between them. Germline CDR1 is DFQATT and CDR2 is SNEGSKA (reference sequence). CDR3 DNA sequence: TGCAGTGCTAGAGAAGGCAGGGAGAATCAGCCCCAGCATTTT. Translation gives CSAREGRENQPQHF.

This clonotype was seen only a few times. With a much larger clone just one base away, this may be a read error. This likely comes from a read error, as the CDR3 has no conserved phenylalanine or tryptophan at its end. The CDR3 bases are TGCAGCGTTGAACGACAGGGTAACACTGAAGCTTTCCTT. Amino acids: CSVERQGNTEAFL. The V gene is TRBV29-1, the J gene TRBJ1-1, with TRBD1 matching over 7 bases. The CDR3 spans 13 residues. The V segment lost 2 bases and the J segment 2 bases; nucleotides outside the gene matches: 2. The germline CDR1 and CDR2 sequences are SQVTM and ANQGSEA.

The sample holds many counts of this clonotype. This chain links TRBV9 with TRBJ2-1; 11 bases align to TRBD2. This CDR3 is 18 amino acids long. The V gene end was trimmed by 3 bases and the J gene end by 0 bases; junction bases not matched to a gene: 8. In germline, CDR1 is SGDLS, CDR2 YYNGEE. For the CDR3, the DNA is TGTGCCAGCAGCGGAAGAGTTAGCGGGAGGGCCTCCTACAATGAGCAGTTCTTC. This translates into CASSGRVSGRASYNEQFF.

In its sample, this clonotype was seen a few times. The chain employs TRBV6-1 and TRBJ1-4; perhaps TRBD1 as D (6 bases). The CDR3 has 15 amino acids. Between the trimmed V and J ends, which lost 6 bases and 8 bases, there was a span of 19 bases. Germline assignment: CDR1 MNHNS and CDR2 SASEGT. In DNA, the CDR3 is TGTGCCAGCAGCACAGTCGGGGGGCGTGAGGAAAAACTGTTTTTT. Protein sequence: CASSTVGGREEKLFF.

The chain links TRBV10-3 to TRBJ2-5; D call uncertain. Trimming removed 4 bases at V and 2 bases at J, with 14 bases between. CDR1 and CDR2 (germline): ENHRY, SYGVKD. The CDR3 is 15 amino acids. The CDR3 DNA is TGTGCCATCAGTGTTGGCGGCTCGGTACAAGAGACCCAGTACTTC. Translated, it gives CAISVGGSVQETQYF.

This clonotype has ten or more counts. The chain uses TRBV5-1 and TRBJ2-2; 7 bases match TRBD1. This CDR3 region has 16 residues. The ends lost 3 bases at V and 0 bases at J; junction bases unmatched: 5. Germline V gives CDR1 SGHRS, CDR2 YFSETQ. CDR3: CASSSLTGSNTGELFF. CDR3 nucleotides: TGCGCCAGCAGCTCCTTGACAGGGTCGAACACCGGGGAGCTGTTTTTT.

Many counts were recorded for this clonotype. The chain uses TRBV24-1 and TRBJ2-3; 9 bases fit TRBD2. V gave up 10 bases and J gave up 4 bases; unmatched junction bases: 11. The CDR3 sequence is 15 residues long. Germline V CDR1 and CDR2: KGHDR, SFDVKD. CDR3 in amino acids: CATGVAGEGSDTQYF. The CDR3 DNA reads as TGTGCCACGGGAGTAGCGGGAGAAGGATCAGATACGCAGTATTTT.

The table lists this clonotype with many counts. The genes are TRBV20-1 and TRBJ2-3, with 7 bases matching TRBD2. The junction had 12 bases not matched to a gene; V was cut back by 6 bases and J by 6 bases. The CDR3 is 14 amino acids. Germline V CDR1 and CDR2: DFQATT, SNEGSKA (reference sequence). The CDR3 spells CSAQGGSWGDTQYF. The DNA for the CDR3 is TGCAGTGCCCAGGGCGGGAGTTGGGGGGATACGCAGTATTTT.

There are many counts of this clonotype. The V call is TRBV20-1, the J call TRBJ2-1; TRBD2 is a possible D gene (6 bases). Between the trimmed V and J ends, which lost 2 bases and 4 bases, there was a span of 21 bases. Looked up from germline, CDR1 is DFQATT and CDR2 is SNEGSKA (reference sequence). The CDR3 runs to 17 residues. CDR3 loop: CSARFGLSGEVYNEQFF. In DNA, the CDR3 is TGCAGTGCTAGATTTGGATTATCGGGGGAAGTTTACAATGAGCAGTTCTTC.

There are many counts of this clonotype. The J gene is TRBJ2-1, the V gene TRBV5-1; D is ambiguous. Germline V gives CDR1 SGHRS, CDR2 YFSETQ. The V and J ends lost 7 bases and 12 bases respectively, with 14 bases between them. The CDR3 has 11 residues. CDR3 nucleotide sequence: TGCGCCAGCCGCCGTGGGGAAGGGCAGTTCTTC. This sequence encodes CASRRGEGQFF.

This clonotype was detected ten times or more. The chain has TRBV6-5 and TRBJ2-2; D gene unclear. CDR1 MNHEY and CDR2 SVGAGI come from the germline V gene. This CDR3 contains 13 residues. V lost 2 bases and J 9 bases, leaving 10 bases between the germline ends. The DNA of the CDR3 is TGTGCCAGCAGTTACGTTCAGCTTCGGGAGCTGTTTTTT. Its translation: CASSYVQLRELFF.

There are many counts of this clonotype. The rearrangement links TRBV27 to TRBJ1-2; D remains unclear. Germline CDR1 reads MNHEY; CDR2 reads SMNVEV (reference sequence). The CDR3 covers 15 residues. V dropped 5 bases and J dropped 2 bases, with 15 bases sitting between them. The CDR3 reads CASSPQAGENYGYTF. In DNA form, the CDR3 reads TGTGCCAGCAGTCCCCAGGCGGGAGAGAACTATGGCTACACCTTC.

This clonotype was seen at least ten times. This chain uses TRBV5-1 with TRBJ2-3; the match to TRBD2 covers 9 bases. Germline CDR1 SGHRS, CDR2 YFSETQ. The junction had 8 bases not matched to a gene; V was cut back by 0 bases and J by 3 bases. The length of the CDR3 is 17 residues. CDR3 sequence: CASSLEAGGPSTDTQYF. The CDR3 DNA sequence: TGCGCCAGCAGCTTGGAGGCGGGAGGGCCATCTACAGATACGCAGTATTTT. The full variable domain, with the rest looked up from reference TRBV5-1 and TRBJ2-3, is KAGVTQTPRYLIKTRGQQVTLSCSPISGHRSVSWYQQTPGQGLQFLFEYFSETQRNKGNFPGRFSGRQFSNSRSEMNVSTLELGDSALYLCASSLEAGGPSTDTQYFGPGTRLTVL.

Ten or more counts support this clonotype. The gene calls are TRBV12-3 or TRBV12-4 and TRBJ1-4; no clear D gene. The CDR3 runs 13 residues. Between the trimmed V and J ends, which lost 2 bases and 8 bases, there was a span of 9 bases. The CDR3 nucleotides read TGTGCCAGCAGTTTAAGTGGCGTCGAAAAACTGTTTTTT. The encoded protein is CASSLSGVEKLFF.

This clonotype came up many times. This chain links TRBV6-1 with TRBJ1-5; D is unclear. Germline values: CDR1 MNHNS, CDR2 SASEGT. Trimming cost V 5 bases and J 6 bases, with 17 bases left between them. The CDR3 sequence is 15 residues long. The CDR3: CASSPGGVGGQPQHF. The CDR3 DNA is TGTGCCAGCAGTCCAGGAGGAGTTGGAGGTCAGCCCCAGCATTTT.

Many counts were recorded for this clonotype. In DNA form, the CDR3 reads TGTGCCAGTAGTAGAAATGTTTGGGGGCAAGAGACCCAGTACTTC. It specifies CASSRNVWGQETQYF. This rearrangement joins TRBV19 to TRBJ2-5, with D perhaps being TRBD1 or TRBD2 (5 bases each). This CDR3 has 15 residues. Germline values: CDR1 LNHDA, CDR2 SQIVND (reference sequence). V lost 4 bases to trimming and J lost 2 bases, with 14 bases between them.

This clonotype was seen repeatedly, ten times or more. The rearrangement links TRBV5-1 to TRBJ1-3, with 7 bases that match TRBD1. The germline V gene encodes CDR1 SGHRS and CDR2 YFSETQ. The CDR3 contains 16 residues. V was pared by 0 bases and J by 4 bases, with 7 bases of the junction left unmatched. CDR3 coding DNA: TGCGCCAGCAGCTTGGCCCTGGGACAGAAAGGAAACACCATATATTTT. Translation: CASSLALGQKGNTIYF.